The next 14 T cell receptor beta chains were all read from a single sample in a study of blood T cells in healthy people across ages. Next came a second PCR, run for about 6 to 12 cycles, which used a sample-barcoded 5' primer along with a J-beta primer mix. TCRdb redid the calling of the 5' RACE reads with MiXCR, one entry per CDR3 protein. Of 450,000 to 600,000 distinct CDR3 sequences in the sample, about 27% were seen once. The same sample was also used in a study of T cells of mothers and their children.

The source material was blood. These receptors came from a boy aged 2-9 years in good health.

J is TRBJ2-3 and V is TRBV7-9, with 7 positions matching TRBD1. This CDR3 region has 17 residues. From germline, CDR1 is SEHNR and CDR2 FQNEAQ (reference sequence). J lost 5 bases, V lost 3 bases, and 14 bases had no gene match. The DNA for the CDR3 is TGTGCCAGCAGCTTCCGACCCGACGGTGGGGACAGAGATACGCAGTATTTT. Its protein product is CASSFRPDGGDRDTQYF. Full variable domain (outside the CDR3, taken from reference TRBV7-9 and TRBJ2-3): DTGVSQNPRHKITKRGQNVTFRCDPISEHNRLYWYRQTLGQGPEFLTYFQNEAQLEKSRLLSDRFSAERPKGSFSTLEIQRTEQGDSAMYLCASSFRPDGGDRDTQYFGPGTRLTVL.

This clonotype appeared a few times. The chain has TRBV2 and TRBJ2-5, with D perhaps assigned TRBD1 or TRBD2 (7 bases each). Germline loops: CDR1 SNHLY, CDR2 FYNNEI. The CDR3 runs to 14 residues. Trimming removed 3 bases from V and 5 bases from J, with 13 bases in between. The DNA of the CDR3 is TGTGCCAGCAGTGAGCAGCAGGGGGGGGAGACCCAGTACTTC. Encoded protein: CASSEQQGGETQYF.

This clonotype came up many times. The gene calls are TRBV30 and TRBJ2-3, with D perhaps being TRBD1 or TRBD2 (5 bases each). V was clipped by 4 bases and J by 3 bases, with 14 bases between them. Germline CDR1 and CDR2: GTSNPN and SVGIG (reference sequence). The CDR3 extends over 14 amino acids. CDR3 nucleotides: TGTGCCTGGACTTCCCTTTGGGGGACAGATACGCAGTATTTT. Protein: CAWTSLWGTDTQYF.

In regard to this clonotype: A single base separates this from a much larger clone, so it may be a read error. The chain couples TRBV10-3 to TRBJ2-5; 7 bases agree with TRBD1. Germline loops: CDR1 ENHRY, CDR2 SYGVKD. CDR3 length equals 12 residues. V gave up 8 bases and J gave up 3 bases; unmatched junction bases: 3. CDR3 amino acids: CAIRDREETQYF. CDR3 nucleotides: TGTGCCATCCGGGACAGAGAAGAGACCCAGTACTTC.

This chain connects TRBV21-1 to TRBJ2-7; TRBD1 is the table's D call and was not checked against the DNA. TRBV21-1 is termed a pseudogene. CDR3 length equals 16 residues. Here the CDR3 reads CASSKEDGTGGYEQYF. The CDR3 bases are TGTGCCAGCAGCAAAGAAGACGGGACAGGGGGCTACGAGCAGTACTTC.

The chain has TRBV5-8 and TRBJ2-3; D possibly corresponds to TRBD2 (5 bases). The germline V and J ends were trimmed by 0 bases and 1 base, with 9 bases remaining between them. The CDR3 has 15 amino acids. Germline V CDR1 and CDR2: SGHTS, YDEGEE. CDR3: CASSLERRRTDTQYF. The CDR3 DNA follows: TGTGCCAGCAGCTTGGAGCGGAGACGCACAGATACGCAGTATTTT.

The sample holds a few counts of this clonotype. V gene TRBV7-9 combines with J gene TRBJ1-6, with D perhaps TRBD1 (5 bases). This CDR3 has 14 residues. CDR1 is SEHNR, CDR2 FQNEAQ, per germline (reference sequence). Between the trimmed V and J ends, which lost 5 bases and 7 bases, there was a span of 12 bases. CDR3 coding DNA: TGTGCCAGCAGCACCGACAGCCCAAATTCACCCCTCCACTTT. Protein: CASSTDSPNSPLHF. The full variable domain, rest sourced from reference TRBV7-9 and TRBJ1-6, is DTGVSQNPRHKITKRGQNVTFRCDPISEHNRLYWYRQTLGQGPEFLTYFQNEAQLEKSRLLSDRFSAERPKGSFSTLEIQRTEQGDSAMYLCASSTDSPNSPLHFGNGTRLTVT.

The CDR3 loop is CASSPLDRVDIGYTF. CDR3 DNA sequence: TGTGCCAGCAGCCCCCTAGACAGGGTCGATATCGGCTACACCTTC. The chain is built from TRBV27 and TRBJ1-2; TRBD1 matches 7 bases. V lost 6 bases to trimming and J lost 8 bases; unmatched junction nucleotides: 15. The V gene's germline CDR1 is MNHEY and CDR2 SMNVEV (reference sequence). The CDR3 covers 15 residues.

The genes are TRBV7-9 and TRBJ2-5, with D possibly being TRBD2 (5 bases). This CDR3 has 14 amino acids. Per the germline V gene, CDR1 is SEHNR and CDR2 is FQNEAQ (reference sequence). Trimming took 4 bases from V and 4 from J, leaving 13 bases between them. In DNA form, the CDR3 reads TGTGCCAGCAGCTCATTAGCGAGACTAGAGACCCAGTACTTC. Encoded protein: CASSSLARLETQYF.

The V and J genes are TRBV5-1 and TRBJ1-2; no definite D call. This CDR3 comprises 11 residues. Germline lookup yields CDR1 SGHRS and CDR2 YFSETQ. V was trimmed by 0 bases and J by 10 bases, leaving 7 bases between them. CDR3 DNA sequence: TGCGCCAGCAGCTTGGGATTTATCTACACCTTC. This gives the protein CASSLGFIYTF. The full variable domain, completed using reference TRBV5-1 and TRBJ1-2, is KAGVTQTPRYLIKTRGQQVTLSCSPISGHRSVSWYQQTPGQGLQFLFEYFSETQRNKGNFPGRFSGRQFSNSRSEMNVSTLELGDSALYLCASSLGFIYTFGSGTRLTVV.

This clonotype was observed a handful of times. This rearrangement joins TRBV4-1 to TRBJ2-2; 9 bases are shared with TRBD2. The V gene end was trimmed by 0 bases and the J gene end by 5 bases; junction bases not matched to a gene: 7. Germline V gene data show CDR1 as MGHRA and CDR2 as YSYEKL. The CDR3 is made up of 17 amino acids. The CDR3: CASSQDKTSGVTGELFF. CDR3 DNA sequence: TGCGCCAGCAGCCAAGATAAGACTAGCGGAGTAACCGGGGAGCTGTTTTTT.

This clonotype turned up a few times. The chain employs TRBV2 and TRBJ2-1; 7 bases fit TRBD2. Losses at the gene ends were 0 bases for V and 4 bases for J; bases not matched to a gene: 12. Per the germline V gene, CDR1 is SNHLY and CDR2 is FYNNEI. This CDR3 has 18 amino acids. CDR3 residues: CASSEARGTSVSYNEQFF. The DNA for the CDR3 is TGTGCCAGCAGTGAAGCGCGAGGCACTAGCGTCTCGTACAATGAGCAGTTCTTC.

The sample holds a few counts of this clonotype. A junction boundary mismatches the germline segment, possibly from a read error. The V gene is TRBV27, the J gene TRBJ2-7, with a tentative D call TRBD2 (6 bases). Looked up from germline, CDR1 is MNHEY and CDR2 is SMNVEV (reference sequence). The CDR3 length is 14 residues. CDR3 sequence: CASGLLASAYEQYF. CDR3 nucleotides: TGTGCCAGCGGTTTACTAGCCTCCGCTTACGAGCAGTACTTC.

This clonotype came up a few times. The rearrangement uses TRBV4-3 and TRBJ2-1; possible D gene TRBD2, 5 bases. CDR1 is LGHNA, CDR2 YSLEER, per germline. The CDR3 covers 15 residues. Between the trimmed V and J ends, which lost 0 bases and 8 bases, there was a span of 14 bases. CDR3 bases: TGCGCCAGCAGCCAAGATATAGGGAGTTGGGATGAGCAGTTCTTC. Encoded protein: CASSQDIGSWDEQFF.